The 19 T cell receptor beta chains reported below all come from one sample, sequenced in a study of cytomegalovirus exposure and HLA in healthy donors. PCR amplification relied on 60 Vbeta primers (plus 13 Jbeta primers). Clones were sequenced by immunoSEQ multiplex PCR, and TCRdb holds only the in-frame ones, with some missing. The sample records some 70,000 clones, approximately 80% being singletons. Sequences were obtained from PBMCs. The receptors here all came from a human donor in good health.

This chain connects TRBV29-1 to TRBJ2-5, with 11 nucleotides matching TRBD2. V was pared by 1 base and J by 2 bases, with 6 bases of the junction left unmatched. This CDR3 has 16 amino acids. Per germline, CDR1 SQVTM and CDR2 ANQGSEA. CDR3 loop: CSVEGATSGEQETQYF. The CDR3 DNA reads as TGCAGCGTTGAAGGCGCGACTAGCGGGGAACAAGAGACCCAGTACTTC.

This chain uses TRBV7-3 with TRBJ2-5; perhaps TRBD2 as D (5 bases). The CDR3 contains 14 residues. Germline V gene sequence: CDR1 SGHTA, CDR2 FQGTGA. The V gene lost 5 bases and the J gene lost 4 bases, with 14 bases spanning the gap. The CDR3 nucleotides are TGTGCCAGCAGCCCCCGGGGTAGAGGAGAGACCCAGTACTTC. Amino acids: CASSPRGRGETQYF. Full variable domain (missing parts from reference TRBV7-3 and TRBJ2-5): GAGVSQTPSNKVTEKGKYVELRCDPISGHTALYWYRQSLGQGPEFLIYFQGTGAADDSGLPNDRFFAVRPEGSVSTLKIQRTERGDSAVYLCASSPRGRGETQYFGPGTRLLVL.

In this sample, this clone turned up a few times. V and J are TRBV2 and TRBJ2-1; 8 bases line up with TRBD2. Losses at the gene ends were 6 bases for V and 8 bases for J; bases not matched to a gene: 15. The germline gives CDR1 SNHLY, CDR2 FYNNEI. The CDR3 loop spans 16 amino acids. CDR3 sequence reads: CASRNPGTRDLDEQFF. Here the CDR3 DNA reads TGTGCCAGCAGAAACCCCGGGACTAGGGACCTCGATGAGCAGTTCTTC.

The rearrangement uses TRBV6-5 and TRBJ1-4; 7 bases are shared with TRBD1. CDR3 length equals 15 residues. Per germline, CDR1 MNHEY and CDR2 SVGAGI. Germline trimming cut 6 bases from V and 2 bases from J; bases unmatched to any gene: 6. The CDR3 here is CASRTRQGTNEKLFF. Here the CDR3 DNA reads TGTGCCAGCAGGACAAGACAGGGTACTAATGAAAAACTGTTTTTT.

The genes are TRBV9 and TRBJ1-4; TRBD1 is a possible D gene (5 bases). The length of the CDR3 is 15 residues. Trimming took 3 bases from V and 8 from J, leaving 17 bases between them. Germline V gene lookup returns CDR1 SGDLS and CDR2 YYNGEE. This CDR3 is CASSAPGGSREKLFF. The CDR3 nucleotides are TGTGCCAGCAGCGCCCCCGGGGGATCGAGGGAAAAACTGTTTTTT.

The CDR3 is CASSSGTSSTDTQYF. CDR3 in DNA: TGTGCCAGCAGCTCGGGGACTAGCAGCACAGATACGCAGTATTTT. The chain employs TRBV11-3 and TRBJ2-3, with 9 bases that match TRBD2. The CDR3 has 15 residues. Trimming removed 4 bases from V and 0 bases from J; junction bases left unmatched: 2. The germline CDR1 and CDR2 sequences are SGHNT and YENEEA.

The rearrangement uses TRBV7-2 and TRBJ1-2, with D possibly being TRBD1 (6 bases). Trimming removed 5 bases at V and 4 bases at J, with 8 bases between. From germline, CDR1 is SGHTA and CDR2 FQGNSA. The CDR3 runs to 12 residues. Written as DNA, the CDR3 is TGTGCCAGCAGCCGGACAGCCTATGGCTACACCTTC. It is translated as CASSRTAYGYTF.

The V and J genes are TRBV2 and TRBJ2-7, with TRBD1 matching 7 bases. J was trimmed by 3 bases and V by 6 bases; bases with no gene match: 5. This CDR3 comprises 13 residues. CDR1 SNHLY and CDR2 FYNNEI come from the germline V gene. The DNA for the CDR3 is TGTGCCAGCAGCCCGGGACAGTTCTACGAGCAGTACTTC. It translates to CASSPGQFYEQYF.

This chain links TRBV5-6 with TRBJ1-5; weak D call: TRBD1 (6 bases). V was cut by 3 bases and J by 9 bases, with 16 bases left in between. The length of the CDR3 is 14 residues. In germline, CDR1 is SGHDT, CDR2 YYEEEE. The CDR3: CASSSGQGPGPQHF. CDR3 bases: TGTGCCAGCAGCTCCGGGCAGGGGCCAGGGCCCCAGCATTTT.

The chain combines TRBV29-1 with TRBJ1-1; D may be TRBD1 (5 bases). V was pared by 0 bases and J by 4 bases, with 12 bases between. CDR1 is SQVTM and CDR2 is ANQGSEA in the germline V gene. The CDR3 loop spans 14 amino acids. The CDR3 nucleotides read TGCAGCGTTGAAGAAAGTGGGGGGGGCACTGAAGCTTTCTTT. Translated: CSVEESGGGTEAFF.

J is TRBJ2-7 and V is TRBV5-1; weak D call: TRBD1 (5 bases). The germline gives CDR1 SGHRS, CDR2 YFSETQ. V dropped 4 bases and J dropped 3 bases, with 14 bases sitting between them. This CDR3 is 14 amino acids long. CDR3 amino acids: CASSPADSLYEQYF. In DNA, the CDR3 is TGCGCCAGCAGCCCGGCTGACAGCCTCTACGAGCAGTACTTC.

This clone was picked up a small number of times. The gene calls are TRBV6-5 and TRBJ1-1; no clear D. The CDR3 covers 14 residues. V was shortened by 11 bases and J by 1 base, with 17 bases between the two germline ends. Germline loops: CDR1 MNHEY, CDR2 SVGAGI. CDR3 coding DNA: TGTGCCTCCTTGGAGGGTTTTGGGAACACTGAAGCTTTCTTT. It yields the protein CASLEGFGNTEAFF.

The chain is built from TRBV30 and TRBJ1-3, with TRBD1 as a possible D gene (6 bases). Deletions cut 2 bases from V and 4 bases from J, with 12 bases between. The CDR3 has 14 amino acids. The germline V gene encodes CDR1 GTSNPN and CDR2 SVGIG (reference sequence). The CDR3 here is CAWSQGTGGNTIYF. The CDR3 region has the DNA TGTGCCTGGAGTCAAGGTACAGGGGGAAACACCATATATTTT.

This clone was detected only once. J is TRBJ2-7 and V is TRBV11-2; 8 bases fit TRBD1. Germline trimming cut 5 bases from V and 2 bases from J; bases unmatched to any gene: 8. Germline lookup yields CDR1 SGHAT and CDR2 FQNNGV. The CDR3 is 15 amino acids. CDR3 loop: CASSRGQGVAYEQYF. Here the CDR3 DNA reads TGTGCCAGCAGCCGCGGACAGGGCGTCGCCTACGAGCAGTACTTC. Full variable domain (rest looked up from reference TRBV11-2 and TRBJ2-7): EAGVAQSPRYKIIEKRQSVAFWCNPISGHATLYWYQQILGQGPKLLIQFQNNGVVDDSQLPKDRFSAERLKGVDSTLKIQPAKLEDSAVYLCASSRGQGVAYEQYFGPGTRLTVT.

The chain couples TRBV5-4 to TRBJ2-1; unclear D gene. Germline V gene lookup returns CDR1 SGHNT and CDR2 YYREEE (reference sequence). Trimming stripped 0 bases from V and 15 bases from J, with 4 bases between. The CDR3 contains 9 residues. CDR3: CASSLVLFF. The CDR3 region has the DNA TGTGCCAGCAGCTTGGTTCTGTTCTTC.

This sequence joins TRBV7-9 and TRBJ2-7; 7 bases are a match to TRBD1. CDR1 is SEHNR and CDR2 is FQNEAQ in the germline V gene (reference sequence). V lost 1 base, J lost 9 bases, and 6 bases stayed unmatched. The CDR3 spans 13 residues. The CDR3 DNA reads as TGTGCCAGCAGCTTAGAGGGGGCTTGGGGGCAGTACTTC. Translating it yields CASSLEGAWGQYF.

This sequence joins TRBV18 and TRBJ2-7; the match to TRBD1 covers 8 bases. The V gene's germline CDR1 is KGHSH and CDR2 LQKENI. With 3 bases clipped from V and 5 bases from J, the junction kept 6 bases outside the gene matches. The CDR3 loop spans 14 amino acids. The CDR3 DNA sequence: TGTGCCAGCTCACCGGGACAGGTAGTGGACGAGCAGTACTTC. It specifies CASSPGQVVDEQYF.

The rearrangement joins TRBV10-3 to TRBJ1-1; weak D call: TRBD1 (5 bases). CDR3 length equals 14 residues. The V end was cut by 6 bases, the J end by 1 base, with 12 bases between. Per the germline V gene, CDR1 is ENHRY and CDR2 is SYGVKD. The CDR3 spells CAISVQTANTEAFF. The CDR3 DNA reads TGTGCCATCAGCGTCCAGACAGCGAACACTGAAGCTTTCTTT.

The CDR3 region has the DNA TGTGCCAGCAGCTTGGGAGTACTAGCGGGGGGGCACAACACCGGGGAGCTGTTTTTT. This encodes CASSLGVLAGGHNTGELFF. This chain joins TRBV5-4 and TRBJ2-2, with TRBD2 matching over 13 bases. This CDR3 region has 19 residues. Germline V gene data show CDR1 as SGHNT and CDR2 as YYREEE (reference sequence). V lost 0 bases and J lost 2; bases outside the gene matches: 7.